These 24 T cell receptor beta chains were all obtained from the same sample, sequenced in a study of T cell responses to AZD1222 COVID-19 vaccine. Assay used: immunoSEQ multiplex PCR; TCRdb lists only in-frame clones, some missing. Of around 94,000 clones listed, around 82% are singletons. The source material was peripheral blood, sampled on day 0 of AZD1222 vaccination. The origin of the receptors is an adult in good health.

The J gene is TRBJ2-1, the V gene TRBV14; TRBD2 matches 7 bases. Per germline, CDR1 SGHDN and CDR2 FVKESK. The CDR3 is made up of 16 amino acids. After removal of 4 bases from V and 3 bases from J, the junction contained 9 bases not matched to a gene. In DNA form, the CDR3 reads TGTGCCAGCAGCCCCGCCACTAGCGACAACTACAATGAGCAGTTCTTC. Translation gives CASSPATSDNYNEQFF. Variable domain in full (rest from reference TRBV14 and TRBJ2-1): EAGVTQFPSHSVIEKGQTVTLRCDPISGHDNLYWYRRVMGKEIKFLLHFVKESKQDESGMPNNRFLAERTGGTYSTLKVQPAELEDSGVYFCASSPATSDNYNEQFFGPGTRLTVL.

This clone appeared once. This chain uses TRBV19 with TRBJ1-2, with D perhaps matching TRBD1 (5 bases). The V end was cut by 6 bases, the J end by 0 bases, with 20 bases between. Germline CDR1 and CDR2: LNHDA and SQIVND (reference sequence). This CDR3 spans 17 amino acids. CDR3 bases: TGTGCCAGTAGCCCCCGGGACGGTTGGTTATCTAACTATGGCTACACCTTC. Protein: CASSPRDGWLSNYGYTF.

The count of this clone is one. The rearrangement uses TRBV9 and TRBJ1-1, with D unclear. V was shortened by 4 bases and J by 0 bases, with 10 bases between the two germline ends. The germline gives CDR1 SGDLS, CDR2 YYNGEE. This CDR3 contains 14 residues. The CDR3 DNA reads TGTGCCAGCAGCCCCTCAGCGATGAACACTGAAGCTTTCTTT. This gives the protein CASSPSAMNTEAFF.

The V call is TRBV6-5, the J call TRBJ1-2; no clear D. The V end was cut by 6 bases, the J end by 4 bases, with 9 bases between. The CDR3 is made up of 12 amino acids. Germline-derived CDR1 and CDR2 are MNHEY and SVGAGI. CDR3 in DNA: TGTGCCAGCAGACCAGTTATCTATGGCTACACCTTC. Translated, it gives CASRPVIYGYTF.

The chain joins TRBV13 to TRBJ1-1; TRBD1 is a possible D gene (5 bases). The CDR3 runs to 16 residues. CDR1 is PRHDT and CDR2 is FYEKMQ in the germline V gene (reference sequence). V dropped 5 bases and J dropped 0 bases, with 16 bases sitting between them. The CDR3 here is CASSPRPGQMNTEAFF. The CDR3 bases are TGTGCCAGCAGCCCGAGGCCGGGGCAGATGAACACTGAAGCTTTCTTT. Variable domain in full (rest from reference TRBV13 and TRBJ1-1): AAGVIQSPRHLIKEKRETATLKCYPIPRHDTVYWYQQGPGQDPQFLISFYEKMQSDKGSIPDRFSAQQFSDYHSELNMSSLELGDSALYFCASSPRPGQMNTEAFFGQGTRLTVV.

The chain uses TRBV30 and TRBJ1-2; tentatively, D is TRBD1 (6 bases). Germline CDR1 and CDR2: GTSNPN and SVGIG (reference sequence). Trimming stripped 2 bases from V and 10 bases from J, with 14 bases between. The length of the CDR3 is 12 residues. The CDR3 coding sequence is TGTGCCTGGAGTATAGTTACAGGGCCCTACACCTTC. This encodes CAWSIVTGPYTF.

The chain couples TRBV3-1 (or the pseudogene TRBV3-2) to TRBJ2-7, with 9 bases identical to TRBD2. Germline V CDR1 and CDR2: LGHDT, YNNKEL (reference sequence). The V segment lost 6 bases and the J segment 3 bases; nucleotides outside the gene matches: 9. The CDR3 runs to 15 residues. For the CDR3, the DNA is TGTGCCAGCAGTCAACTAGCGGGCGGGCGCTACGAGCAGTACTTC. This gives the protein CASSQLAGGRYEQYF.

This chain connects TRBV30 to TRBJ2-7; 8 nucleotides line up with TRBD2. The CDR3 is 13 residues long. Germline-derived CDR1 and CDR2 are GTSNPN and SVGIG (reference sequence). J lost 6 bases, V lost 0 bases, and 4 bases had no gene match. In DNA form, the CDR3 reads TGTGCCTGGAGTGTACAGGCGGGGGGCGAGCAGTACGTC. Translated, it gives CAWSVQAGGEQYV.

This chain joins TRBV7-3 and TRBJ1-2; no definite D call. Germline CDR1 and CDR2: SGHTA and FQGTGA. V dropped 5 bases and J dropped 8 bases, with 15 bases sitting between them. This CDR3 has 13 residues. CDR3 sequence: CASSPSGNGGYTF. CDR3 nucleotide sequence: TGTGCCAGCAGCCCCAGCGGGAACGGAGGCTACACCTTC.

The rearrangement joins TRBV11-3 to TRBJ1-1, with 7 nucleotides matching TRBD1. The ends lost 7 bases at V and 3 bases at J; junction bases unmatched: 14. Germline V lookup: CDR1 SGHNT, CDR2 YENEEA. The CDR3 runs 16 residues. This CDR3 is CASTSRTGERDTEAFF. CDR3 DNA sequence: TGTGCCAGCACCTCGAGAACAGGGGAGAGGGACACTGAAGCTTTCTTT.

The chain links TRBV5-1 to TRBJ1-4; 8 bases fit TRBD1. Trimming took 3 bases from V and 0 from J; bases not matched to a gene: 4. CDR1 SGHRS and CDR2 YFSETQ come from the germline V gene. The CDR3 totals 16 residues. The CDR3: CASSWGTGATNEKLFF. The CDR3 region has the DNA TGCGCCAGCAGCTGGGGGACAGGAGCAACTAATGAAAAACTGTTTTTT.

This sequence joins TRBV4-3 and TRBJ1-4, with TRBD1 as a possible D gene (5 bases). Trimming took off 0 bases at V and 8 bases at J, with 16 bases between the two ends. The CDR3 loop spans 16 amino acids. CDR1 and CDR2 (germline): LGHNA, YSLEER. The CDR3 is CASSQEWGRVGEKLFF. The CDR3 DNA reads as TGCGCCAGCAGCCAAGAATGGGGCAGGGTTGGGGAAAAACTGTTTTTT.

This clone was seen a single time. The CDR3 spells CASSSRISSYNEQFF. The CDR3 region has the DNA TGTGCCAGTAGTAGCAGGATTAGCTCCTACAATGAGCAGTTCTTC. This chain uses TRBV19 with TRBJ2-1; no clear D gene. Germline V gene lookup returns CDR1 LNHDA and CDR2 SQIVND (reference sequence). V was pared by 4 bases and J by 0 bases, with 10 bases between. The CDR3 runs 15 residues.

This clone was counted only a few times. V and J are TRBV5-8 and TRBJ2-3, with TRBD2 matching 11 bases. The V gene's germline CDR1 is SGHTS and CDR2 YDEGEE. The junction had 4 bases not matched to a gene; V was cut back by 1 base and J by 6 bases. The CDR3 is 15 amino acids. CDR3 DNA: TGTGCCAGCAGCTTGCGACTAGCGGGACGGGATACGCAGTATTTT. This gives the protein CASSLRLAGRDTQYF.

The rearrangement joins TRBV28 to TRBJ1-2; a weak D match, TRBD1 (6 bases). The CDR3 runs 17 residues. Germline values: CDR1 MDHEN, CDR2 SYDVKM. The ends were cut back, 3 bases at V and 8 bases at J, with 25 bases in the middle. This chain's CDR3 is CASSLSLVGGRSGGYTF. CDR3 nucleotide sequence: TGTGCCAGCAGTTTGTCCCTTGTCGGGGGGCGTTCGGGCGGCTACACCTTC.

The chain is built from TRBV5-6 and TRBJ1-4, with TRBD1 matching over 9 bases. This CDR3 is 16 amino acids long. CDR1 and CDR2 (germline): SGHDT, YYEEEE. The junction had 9 bases not matched to a gene; V was cut back by 1 base and J by 8 bases. CDR3 bases: TGTGCCAGCAGCTTGACGGACAGGGGATCGGGCGAAAAACTGTTTTTT. As protein: CASSLTDRGSGEKLFF.

This sequence joins TRBV5-4 and TRBJ1-2; 8 bases agree with TRBD1. The CDR3 runs 16 residues. Germline CDR1 is SGHNT and CDR2 is YYREEE (reference sequence). Trimming at V came to 3 bases and at J to 7 bases, leaving 14 bases not matched to a gene. CDR3 sequence: CASSSPDRAGTGGYTF. CDR3 bases: TGTGCCAGCAGCTCGCCGGACAGGGCAGGTACTGGTGGCTACACCTTC.

This sequence joins TRBV18 and TRBJ1-6; 10 nucleotides agree with TRBD1. Germline CDR1 and CDR2: KGHSH and LQKENI. With V trimmed by 3 bases and J by 5 bases, 1 base remained unmatched. The CDR3 contains 15 residues. The chain's CDR3 is CASSPGTGDNSPLHF. DNA of the CDR3: TGTGCCAGCTCACCGGGGACAGGGGATAATTCACCCCTCCACTTT.

This clone was found once. The chain is built from TRBV5-1 and TRBJ2-7; 9 positions match TRBD1. Germline trimming cut 4 bases from V and 3 bases from J; bases unmatched to any gene: 2. This CDR3 region has 13 residues. Looked up from germline, CDR1 is SGHRS and CDR2 is YFSETQ. The chain's CDR3 is CASSRTGDYEQYF. CDR3 coding DNA: TGCGCCAGCAGCCGGACAGGGGACTACGAGCAGTACTTC.

This chain links TRBV11-3 with TRBJ2-3, with 7 bases that match TRBD1. The CDR3 extends over 11 amino acids. The V segment lost 10 bases and the J segment 5 bases; nucleotides outside the gene matches: 3. Germline CDR1 is SGHNT and CDR2 is YENEEA. The CDR3 region is CATQGEDTQYF. The CDR3, as DNA: TGTGCCACGCAGGGGGAAGATACGCAGTATTTT.

The rearrangement uses TRBV18 and TRBJ2-3; 7 nucleotides match TRBD1. The trim removed 5 bases at V and 0 bases at J, leaving 5 bases unmatched. The germline V gene encodes CDR1 KGHSH and CDR2 LQKENI. The CDR3 is 15 amino acids. CDR3 in DNA: TGTGCCAGCTCAGCCGGGACAGCTAGCACAGATACGCAGTATTTT. The encoded protein is CASSAGTASTDTQYF.

This chain joins TRBV5-6 and TRBJ2-7; 12 nucleotides align to TRBD2. Germline V gene lookup returns CDR1 SGHDT and CDR2 YYEEEE. J was trimmed by 2 bases and V by 2 bases; bases with no gene match: 2. This CDR3 contains 15 residues. DNA of the CDR3: TGTGCCAGCAGCTTACTAGCGGGAGGTGCCTACGAGCAGTACTTC. Translation gives CASSLLAGGAYEQYF.

This clone is a singleton in its sample. The chain links TRBV11-2 to TRBJ1-1; D is ambiguous. The CDR3 length is 13 residues. V lost 6 bases, J lost 3 bases, and 11 bases lay in between. Germline lookup yields CDR1 SGHAT and CDR2 FQNNGV. Written as DNA, the CDR3 is TGTGCCAGCAGTTCCGGTGGATACACTGAAGCTTTCTTT. As protein: CASSSGGYTEAFF.

The chain joins TRBV6-5 to TRBJ2-2; TRBD1 might be the D (8 bases). This CDR3 has 15 residues. Looked up from germline, CDR1 is MNHEY and CDR2 is SVGAGI. With 7 bases removed from V and 5 bases from J, the gap between germline ends came to 17 bases. CDR3 bases: TGTGCCAGCACCCCAAACAGGGGGGGGACCGGGGAGCTGTTTTTT. Translated, it gives CASTPNRGGTGELFF.